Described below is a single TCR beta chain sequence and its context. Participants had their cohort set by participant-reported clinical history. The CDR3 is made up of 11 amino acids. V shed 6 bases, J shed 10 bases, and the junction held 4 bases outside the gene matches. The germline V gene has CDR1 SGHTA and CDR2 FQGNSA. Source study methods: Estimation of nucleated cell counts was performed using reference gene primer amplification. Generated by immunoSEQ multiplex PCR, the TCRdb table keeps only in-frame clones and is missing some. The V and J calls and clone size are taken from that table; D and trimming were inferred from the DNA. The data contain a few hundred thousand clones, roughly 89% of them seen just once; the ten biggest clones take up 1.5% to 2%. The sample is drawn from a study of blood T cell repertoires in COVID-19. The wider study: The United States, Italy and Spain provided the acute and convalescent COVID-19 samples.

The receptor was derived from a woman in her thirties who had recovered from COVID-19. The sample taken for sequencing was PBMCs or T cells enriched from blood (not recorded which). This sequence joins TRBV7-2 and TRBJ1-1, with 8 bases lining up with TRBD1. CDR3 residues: CASRGQAGAFF. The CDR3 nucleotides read TGTGCCAGCAGGGGACAGGCAGGAGCTTTCTTT.